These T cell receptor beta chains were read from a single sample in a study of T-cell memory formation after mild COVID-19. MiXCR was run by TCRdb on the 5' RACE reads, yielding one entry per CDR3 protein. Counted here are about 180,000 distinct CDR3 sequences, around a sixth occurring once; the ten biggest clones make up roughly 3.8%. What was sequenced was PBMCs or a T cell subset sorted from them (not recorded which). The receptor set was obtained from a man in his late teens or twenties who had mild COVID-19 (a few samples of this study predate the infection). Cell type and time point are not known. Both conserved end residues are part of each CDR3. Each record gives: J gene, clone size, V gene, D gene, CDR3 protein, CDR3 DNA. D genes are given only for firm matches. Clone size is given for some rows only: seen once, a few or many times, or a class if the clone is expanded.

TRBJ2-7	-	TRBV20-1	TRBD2	CSARSGGRYEQYF	TGCAGTGCTAGGAGCGGGGGCCGCTACGAGCAGTACTTC
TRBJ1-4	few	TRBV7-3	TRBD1	CASSRTGQGGEKLFF	TGTGCCAGCAGCCGAACGGGACAGGGTGGTGAAAAACTGTTTTTT
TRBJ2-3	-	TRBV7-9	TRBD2	CASGTRGTDTQYF	TGTGCCAGCGGGACTAGGGGCACAGATACGCAGTATTTT
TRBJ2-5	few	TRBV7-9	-	CASSSRWTASKETQYF	TGTGCCAGCAGCAGTCGTTGGACAGCCAGCAAAGAGACCCAGTACTTC
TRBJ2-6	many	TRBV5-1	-	CASSVSSGANVLTF	TGCGCCAGCAGCGTCAGCTCTGGGGCCAACGTCCTGACTTTC
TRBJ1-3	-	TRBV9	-	CASSVRGDPAGNTIYF	TGTGCCAGCAGCGTGAGGGGGGATCCGGCTGGAAACACCATATATTTT
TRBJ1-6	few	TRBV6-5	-	CASRPDSEGSYNSPLHF	TGTGCCAGCAGACCGGACAGCGAAGGCTCCTATAATTCACCCCTCCACTTT
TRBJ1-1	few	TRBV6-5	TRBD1	CASSYLEQGRPFF	TGTGCCAGCAGTTACTTGGAACAGGGGCGGCCTTTCTTT
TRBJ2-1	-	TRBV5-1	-	CASSLPGDEQFF	TGCGCCAGCAGCTTGCCAGGGGATGAGCAGTTCTTC
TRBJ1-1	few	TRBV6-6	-	CASSYPITSPTEAFF	TGTGCCAGCAGTTACCCCATAACTAGCCCCACTGAAGCTTTCTTT
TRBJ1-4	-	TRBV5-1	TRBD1	CASSTGTGTVNEKLFF	TGCGCCAGCAGCACCGGCACCGGGACAGTTAATGAAAAACTGTTTTTT
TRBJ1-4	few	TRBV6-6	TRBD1	CASSRQGQAEEKLFF	TGTGCCAGCAGCCGACAGGGTCAGGCTGAAGAAAAACTGTTTTTT